The TCR beta chain under discussion was sequenced for a study of regulatory and conventional T cells in RAG deficiency. This clone has just one count. Antigen: not known. The sorted conventional CD4+ T cells were CD25-low and CD127-high, with genomic DNA sequenced. TCRdb's copy holds only in-frame clones and misses some; the assay was immunoSEQ multiplex PCR. The sample records 7,000 to 9,500 clones, around 94% being singletons. The study, taken as a whole, reports: Treg unique TCR beta sequences were approximately 95-fold fewer in Omenn syndrome and CID/AS patients than controls. Sorted Omenn CD25-high CD127-low cells may not be bona fide Tregs.

This CDR3 has 14 amino acids. Trimming left V 3 bases short and J 4 bases short, with 11 bases between. Per germline, CDR1 MNHNS and CDR2 SASEGT. The TCR originated in a human donor with RAG deficiency presenting as severe combined immunodeficiency. The chain uses TRBV6-1 and TRBJ2-3; D is possibly TRBD2 (5 bases). Sequencing was carried out using CD4+ effector T cells sorted from blood. This CDR3 reads CASSDVERADTQYF. In DNA, the CDR3 is TGTGCCAGCAGTGACGTGGAGAGGGCAGATACGCAGTATTTT.